The clone carrying this T cell receptor beta chain was observed at least ten times. Its antigen is currently unknown. It was patients with CD8+CD57+ cell expansion by flow cytometry who were chosen for sequencing. None of the patients had been given any therapy when their blood was sampled. With V trimmed by 5 bases and J by 2 bases, 5 bases remained unmatched. From germline, CDR1 is SEHNR and CDR2 FQNEAQ (reference sequence). This CDR3 region has 14 residues. The data are from a study of CD8+CD57+ T cells in acquired aplastic anemia. Overall study: The average for DNA from sorted CD4+ and CD8+ cells was 2.5 to 4 ug. Overall study results and limits: Both patients and controls carried the same twenty-nine CD8+ CDR3 sequences. For CD8+ Simpson's diversity, patients and controls showed no significant difference.

The template for TCR beta VDJ and CDR3 sequence profiling was genomic DNA. TCRdb independently ran MiXCR on the reads; one entry per CDR3 protein. The table records approximately 170,000 distinct CDR3 sequences, around half of them present only once. The sequencing sample was made of sorted CD4+, CD8+, or CD8+CD57+ T cells (not recorded which) from PBMCs. This TCR derives from a human donor with aplastic anemia. This chain uses TRBV7-9 with TRBJ2-5, with TRBD1 matching 7 bases. CDR3 sequence: CASSRGQAQETQYF. The DNA for the CDR3 is TGTGCCAGCAGCAGAGGACAGGCGCAAGAGACCCAGTACTTC.